The rows below give T cell receptor beta chains drawn from one sample of a study of CD8 T cells in Susac syndrome. TCRdb independently ran MiXCR on the immunoSEQ multiplex PCR reads; one entry per CDR3 protein. In the table there are 200,000 to 250,000 distinct CDR3 sequences, around 93% of which are singletons. The sequenced sample was CD4+ T cells from PBMCs. The receptors originated from a human donor with multiple sclerosis. Each CDR3 is given with its conserved first and last residue. Fields, in order: D gene, J gene, clone size, V gene, CDR3 protein, CDR3 DNA. D genes are given only for firm matches. Clone size is stated in some rows and not others, as once, few, many or a class when expanded.

D gene: .; J gene: TRBJ2-7; clone size: once; V gene: TRBV19; CDR3 protein: CASSTSVGSYEQYF; CDR3 DNA: TGTGCCAGTAGTACTAGCGTCGGCTCCTACGAGCAGTACTTC
D gene: .; J gene: TRBJ1-6; clone size: once; V gene: TRBV4-1; CDR3 protein: CASSQGLRGSPLHF; CDR3 DNA: TGCGCCAGCAGCCAAGGGCTCCGGGGTTCACCCCTCCACTTT
D gene: .; J gene: TRBJ1-5; clone size: .; V gene: TRBV20-1; CDR3 protein: CSAHGQERNQPQHF; CDR3 DNA: TGCAGTGCCCACGGCCAGGAGAGGAATCAGCCCCAGCATTTT
D gene: TRBD1; J gene: TRBJ1-4; clone size: .; V gene: TRBV12-3/TRBV12-4; CDR3 protein: CASSTGTGTDNEKLFF; CDR3 DNA: TGTGCCAGCAGCACCGGGACAGGGACTGATAATGAAAAACTGTTTTTT
D gene: .; J gene: TRBJ2-2; clone size: .; V gene: TRBV7-6; CDR3 protein: CASSLESINTGELFF; CDR3 DNA: TGTGCCAGCAGCTTAGAGAGTATAAACACCGGGGAGCTGTTTTTT
D gene: .; J gene: TRBJ1-5; clone size: .; V gene: TRBV24-1; CDR3 protein: CATSDGLRGGNQPQHF; CDR3 DNA: TGTGCCACCAGTGATGGACTACGGGGGGGCAATCAGCCCCAGCATTTT
D gene: .; J gene: TRBJ2-1; clone size: .; V gene: TRBV12-5; CDR3 protein: CASGLRHEQFF; CDR3 DNA: TGTGCTAGTGGTTTGAGACATGAGCAGTTCTTC
D gene: TRBD2; J gene: TRBJ2-3; clone size: .; V gene: TRBV19; CDR3 protein: CASRGLAMVTDTQYF; CDR3 DNA: TGTGCCAGTAGGGGACTAGCGATGGTCACAGATACGCAGTATTTT
D gene: .; J gene: TRBJ1-6; clone size: .; V gene: TRBV5-1; CDR3 protein: CASSSGSGNSPLHF; CDR3 DNA: TGCGCCAGCAGCTCAGGGTCGGGGAATTCACCCCTCCACTTT
D gene: .; J gene: TRBJ1-6; clone size: .; V gene: TRBV5-1; CDR3 protein: CASSSGRENSPLHF; CDR3 DNA: TGCGCCAGCAGCTCGGGACGGGAGAATTCACCCCTCCACTTT
D gene: .; J gene: TRBJ1-5; clone size: .; V gene: TRBV18; CDR3 protein: CASSVNLQGLPQHF; CDR3 DNA: TGTGCCAGCTCAGTCAACCTTCAGGGGCTGCCCCAGCATTTT
D gene: .; J gene: TRBJ1-6; clone size: .; V gene: TRBV19; CDR3 protein: CASSGRGSYNSPLHF; CDR3 DNA: TGTGCCAGTAGTGGGAGGGGCTCCTATAATTCACCCCTCCACTTT
D gene: .; J gene: TRBJ2-1; clone size: .; V gene: TRBV20-1; CDR3 protein: CSARPPTPPGFNEQFF; CDR3 DNA: TGCAGTGCTAGACCACCGACGCCTCCGGGGTTTAATGAGCAGTTCTTC
D gene: .; J gene: TRBJ2-3; clone size: .; V gene: TRBV6-1; CDR3 protein: CASSDRPADTQYF; CDR3 DNA: TGTGCCAGCAGTGACCGACCCGCAGATACGCAGTATTTT
D gene: .; J gene: TRBJ2-3; clone size: .; V gene: TRBV24-1; CDR3 protein: CATSDLQGLSTDTQYF; CDR3 DNA: TGTGCCACCAGTGATTTACAGGGTCTCAGCACAGATACGCAGTATTTT
D gene: .; J gene: TRBJ1-3; clone size: .; V gene: TRBV29-1; CDR3 protein: CSVGLSRNTIYF; CDR3 DNA: TGCAGCGTTGGACTTTCGAGGAACACCATATATTTT
D gene: .; J gene: TRBJ2-3; clone size: .; V gene: TRBV7-3; CDR3 protein: CASSLTGGQPDTQYF; CDR3 DNA: TGTGCCAGCAGCTTAACCGGGGGGCAGCCAGATACGCAGTATTTT
D gene: .; J gene: TRBJ2-5; clone size: .; V gene: TRBV6-1; CDR3 protein: CASKKGNLRQETQYF; CDR3 DNA: TGTGCCAGCAAAAAAGGGAACCTCCGGCAAGAGACCCAGTACTTC
D gene: .; J gene: TRBJ1-3; clone size: .; V gene: TRBV12-3/TRBV12-4; CDR3 protein: CASSLSGGNTIYF; CDR3 DNA: TGTGCCAGCAGTTTGTCCGGTGGAAACACCATATATTTT